Listed below are T cell receptor beta chains from one sample, sequenced in a study of blood T cell repertoires in COVID-19. Some clones are missing from TCRdb's copy, which holds only in-frame ones; the method was immunoSEQ multiplex PCR. The repertoire holds roughly 250,000 clones, with 88% as singletons. The material sequenced was PBMCs or T cells enriched from blood (not recorded which). Receptors were obtained from a woman between 40 and 55 years old with acute COVID-19. CDR3s include the opening cysteine and the closing phenylalanine or tryptophan. D genes are given only for firm matches. Not all rows give a size; the values are once, few, many and, for expanded clones, a class.

V: TRBV10-1; J: TRBJ2-3; size: -; D: -; DNA: TGCGCCAGCTCTGGTCGATACTGGGATACGCAGTATTTT; CDR3: CASSGRYWDTQYF
V: TRBV30; J: TRBJ2-3; size: -; D: -; DNA: TGTGCCTGGAGTGTACGGCGGTTAGATACGCAGTATTTT; CDR3: CAWSVRRLDTQYF
V: TRBV3-1/TRBV3-2; J: TRBJ2-3; size: -; D: TRBD2; DNA: TGTGCCAGCAGCTCGTGGACTAGCGGGAAAGGTCATAGCACAGATACGCAGTATTTT; CDR3: CASSSWTSGKGHSTDTQYF
V: TRBV3-1/TRBV3-2; J: TRBJ1-5; size: many; D: -; DNA: TGTGCCAGCAGCCAGGATACAACAGGGATTTGGCCCCAGCATTTT; CDR3: CASSQDTTGIWPQHF
V: TRBV7-9; J: TRBJ1-2; size: -; D: TRBD1; DNA: TGTGCCAGCAGCCTCGGACAGGGGGACTATGGCTACACCTTC; CDR3: CASSLGQGDYGYTF
V: TRBV9; J: TRBJ1-6; size: once; D: -; DNA: TGTGCCAGCAGCGTGCAGATATATAATTCACCCCTCCACTTT; CDR3: CASSVQIYNSPLHF
V: TRBV18; J: TRBJ2-1; size: -; D: TRBD1; DNA: TGTGCCAGCTCACTTATCTTACAGGGGGGCCTCTACAATGAGCAGTTCTTC; CDR3: CASSLILQGGLYNEQFF
V: TRBV3-1/TRBV3-2; J: TRBJ2-1; size: -; D: TRBD1; DNA: TGTGCCAGCAGCCAAGGAATCCCGGGACAGGGTCGCAATGAGCAGTTCTTC; CDR3: CASSQGIPGQGRNEQFF
V: TRBV19; J: TRBJ1-1; size: once; D: TRBD1; DNA: TGTGCCAGTGCCCTCCGGGACAGCTCCACTGAAGCTTTCTTT; CDR3: CASALRDSSTEAFF
V: TRBV19; J: TRBJ2-7; size: -; D: TRBD1; DNA: TGTGCCAGTAGTGATCCGGGACAGGGGACCAGGCGCGAGCAGTACTTC; CDR3: CASSDPGQGTRREQYF
V: TRBV7-9; J: TRBJ1-2; size: -; D: -; DNA: TGTGCCAGCAGCATTTTACGACAGGTGGCGGATGGCTACACCTTC; CDR3: CASSILRQVADGYTF
V: TRBV6-4; J: TRBJ2-7; size: -; D: -; DNA: TGTGCCAGCAGTGACCTCTTGAGCATCGAGCAGTACTTC; CDR3: CASSDLLSIEQYF
V: TRBV5-1; J: TRBJ2-1; size: -; D: -; DNA: TGCGCCAGCAGATGGGGAGGGGGGAATGAGCAGTTCTTC; CDR3: CASRWGGGNEQFF
V: TRBV28; J: TRBJ1-3; size: -; D: TRBD1; DNA: TGTGCCAGCATCAACAGGGGCGCAGGAAACACCATATATTTT; CDR3: CASINRGAGNTIYF
V: TRBV5-1; J: TRBJ1-5; size: -; D: TRBD1; DNA: TGCGCCAGCAGCCCGGGGACAGGGCACGCAAATCAGCCCCAGCATTTT; CDR3: CASSPGTGHANQPQHF
V: TRBV19; J: TRBJ1-1; size: once; D: -; DNA: TGTGCCAGTAGTCGTGCGCAGGCAGCTAACACTGAAGCTTTCTTT; CDR3: CASSRAQAANTEAFF